What follows are 13 T cell receptor beta chains derived from one specimen sequenced in a study of T cells in narcolepsy. Libraries were prepared by immunoSEQ multiplex PCR; TCRdb keeps only in-frame clonotypes and omits some of them. The sample holds some 34,000 clones; almost 90% are singletons and the top ten take 1% to 1.5%. Sample: CD45RA- memory CD4+ T cells from PBMCs. Receptors were obtained from a human donor with narcolepsy.

This sequence joins TRBV28 and TRBJ1-1; a weak D match, TRBD1 (6 bases). V gave up 5 bases and J gave up 3 bases, with 22 bases separating them. Germline V gene data show CDR1 as MDHEN and CDR2 as SYDVKM. The CDR3 covers 17 residues. The CDR3 nucleotides read TGTGCCAGCAGTCTGAAAAAATGGGGGCCAAGATACACTGAAGCTTTCTTT. This sequence encodes CASSLKKWGPRYTEAFF.

The gene calls are TRBV6-6 and TRBJ2-7, with TRBD2 matching over 7 bases. Germline V gene data show CDR1 as MNHNY and CDR2 as SVGAGI (reference sequence). CDR3 size: 13 residues. The J segment lost 6 bases and the V segment lost 2 bases, leaving 4 bases of the junction unmatched. CDR3 loop: CASSYPPGGEQYF. For the CDR3, the DNA is TGTGCCAGCAGTTACCCCCCGGGAGGCGAGCAGTACTTC.

The chain joins TRBV5-1 to TRBJ1-1, with TRBD1 matching 8 bases. The ends lost 0 bases at V and 1 base at J; junction bases unmatched: 2. Germline CDR1 and CDR2: SGHRS and YFSETQ. This CDR3 is 15 amino acids long. Here the CDR3 DNA reads TGCGCCAGCAGCTTGGCGACAGGGGCGAACACTGAAGCTTTCTTT. It translates to CASSLATGANTEAFF.

The chain couples TRBV10-3 to TRBJ1-4; D is perhaps TRBD1 (5 bases). V gave up 2 bases and J gave up 3 bases, with 7 bases separating them. The CDR3 spans 14 residues. CDR1 is ENHRY, CDR2 SYGVKD, per germline. DNA for the CDR3: TGTGCCATCAGTGAGGTGGGGCCTAATGAAAAACTGTTTTTT. As protein: CAISEVGPNEKLFF.

The chain links TRBV7-9 to TRBJ2-1; 7 bases map to TRBD2. The V gene's germline CDR1 is SEHNR and CDR2 FQNEAQ (reference sequence). There are 14 residues in the CDR3. V shed 3 bases and J 6 bases; nucleotides not matched to a gene: 5. The CDR3 DNA follows: TGTGCCAGCAGCTTGTCCGGGACTACCAATGAGCAGTTCTTC. Its translation is CASSLSGTTNEQFF.

This chain joins TRBV6-1 and TRBJ2-7; perhaps D is TRBD1 or TRBD2 (6 bases each). The CDR3 runs to 15 residues. V lost 0 bases and J 1 base, leaving 10 bases between the germline ends. From germline, CDR1 is MNHNS and CDR2 SASEGT. The CDR3 DNA reads as TGTGCCAGCAGTGAAGCGGGGGCGGGATCCTACGAGCAGTACTTC. Translated: CASSEAGAGSYEQYF.

The chain couples TRBV7-9 to TRBJ1-6, with D tentatively TRBD1 (5 bases). The V end was cut by 0 bases, the J end by 10 bases, with 10 bases between. Per germline, CDR1 SEHNR and CDR2 FQNEAQ (reference sequence). CDR3 size: 14 residues. In DNA, the CDR3 is TGTGCCAGCAGCTTAGCGCAGGGTGGCTCACCCCTCCACTTT. This encodes CASSLAQGGSPLHF.

This sequence joins TRBV18 and TRBJ1-4; D remains ambiguous. The V end was cut by 3 bases, the J end by 4 bases, with 6 bases between. The CDR3 covers 13 residues. Germline-derived CDR1 and CDR2 are KGHSH and LQKENI. For the CDR3, the DNA is TGTGCCAGCTCACCCGGGGTTAATGAAAAACTGTTTTTT. Its translation is CASSPGVNEKLFF.

The gene calls are TRBV6-6 and TRBJ2-1; the D gene could be TRBD1 or TRBD2 (5 bases each). The V and J ends lost 4 bases and 6 bases respectively, with 13 bases between them. CDR1 MNHNY and CDR2 SVGAGI come from the germline V gene (reference sequence). The CDR3 contains 14 residues. The CDR3 DNA sequence: TGTGCCAGCAGTTGGGGGATGTCGGGCAATGAGCAGTTCTTC. It is translated as CASSWGMSGNEQFF.

The chain joins TRBV6-5 to TRBJ2-7; no firm D call. V shed 6 bases and J shed 2 bases, with 17 bases lying between them. Per germline, CDR1 MNHEY and CDR2 SVGAGI. The CDR3 extends over 15 amino acids. The CDR3 region has the DNA TGTGCCAGCAGACAATTACCCGTTGGCCCCTACGAGCAGTACTTC. Translating gives CASRQLPVGPYEQYF.

Comments on this clone: One end of the junction fails to match germline, which may point to a read error. This chain joins TRBV5-1 and TRBJ1-1; perhaps TRBD1 as D (6 bases). This CDR3 comprises 14 residues. Germline V gives CDR1 SGHRS, CDR2 YFSETQ. In nucleotides, the CDR3 is TGCGCCAGCAGCCGACAAACAGGGAACGCTGAAGCTTTCTTT. Translation: CASSRQTGNAEAFF.

V and J are TRBV30 and TRBJ1-6; D is ambiguous. V lost 2 bases and J 10 bases, leaving 15 bases between the germline ends. CDR3 size: 14 residues. CDR1 is GTSNPN and CDR2 is SVGIG in the germline V gene (reference sequence). CDR3 coding DNA: TGTGCCTGGAGTCTCTGGACCGACGGGTCACCCCTCCACTTT. Protein: CAWSLWTDGSPLHF.

V gene TRBV5-1 combines with J gene TRBJ2-5; 7 nucleotides agree with TRBD1. This CDR3 has 14 residues. Germline trimming cut 4 bases from V and 2 bases from J; bases unmatched to any gene: 5. Germline V gene data show CDR1 as SGHRS and CDR2 as YFSETQ. CDR3 bases: TGCGCCAGCAGCATAACAGGGGCTCAAGAGACCCAGTACTTC. Residues: CASSITGAQETQYF.